Shown below are 14 T cell receptor beta chains from a single sample sequenced in a study of shared clonotypes between healthy human individuals. Only in-frame clones appear in the TCRdb table, and some are missing; sequencing was by immunoSEQ multiplex PCR. Of approximately 500,000 clones detected, 60% to 80% appear once; the ten largest clones hold under 15%. The source material was PBMCs. Receptor source: a middle-aged woman in good health. Some clones in this sample may be carry-over from other donors' samples.

V usage is TRBV7-8 and J usage is TRBJ2-7; TRBD1 matches 9 bases. Per the germline V gene, CDR1 is SGHVS and CDR2 is FQNEAQ. After removal of 1 base from V and 4 bases from J, the junction contained 5 bases not matched to a gene. This CDR3 has 15 amino acids. CDR3 sequence: CASSLGDRAVYEQYF. The CDR3 nucleotides are TGTGCCAGCAGCTTAGGGGACAGGGCCGTTTACGAGCAGTACTTC.

J is TRBJ2-7 and V is TRBV2; 9 bases are a match to TRBD1. Germline trimming cut 5 bases from V and 6 bases from J; bases unmatched to any gene: 5. This CDR3 has 13 residues. Germline V gene lookup returns CDR1 SNHLY and CDR2 FYNNEI. CDR3 loop: CASSQGQGGEQYF. The CDR3 DNA reads TGTGCCAGCAGTCAGGGACAGGGTGGCGAGCAGTACTTC.

V and J are TRBV7-2 and TRBJ2-7; a possible D gene is TRBD2 (5 bases). V dropped 4 bases and J dropped 11 bases, with 18 bases sitting between them. Germline-derived CDR1 and CDR2 are SGHTA and FQGNSA. This CDR3 is built from 13 residues. CDR3 bases: TGTGCCAGCAGCTCCTCTGTACTAGATGTGAAGTACTTC. Amino acid sequence: CASSSSVLDVKYF.

Points on this clone: One junction end does not reproduce the germline sequence, and a read error may be involved. The chain uses TRBV10-2 and TRBJ2-7, with D hard to call. CDR3 length equals 11 residues. Germline lookup yields CDR1 WSHSY and CDR2 SAAADI. As DNA, the CDR3 is TGCGCCAGCAGAGGCCCCCGAGCAAGGGACTTC. Its protein product is CASRGPRARDF.

This clone was seen a handful of times. The same CDR3 arises from other DNA sequences in this sample as well. The gene calls are TRBV2 and TRBJ2-7; the D is unclear. This CDR3 has 10 amino acids. In germline, CDR1 is SNHLY, CDR2 FYNNEI. The V and J ends lost 2 bases and 4 bases respectively, with 0 bases between them. CDR3: CASSEYEQYF. The CDR3 DNA follows: TGTGCCAGCAGTGAATACGAGCAGTACTTC.

The chain carries TRBV5-4 and TRBJ1-1, with 7 positions matching TRBD1. Germline CDR1 and CDR2: SGHNT and YYREEE (reference sequence). CDR3 length: 13 residues. After removal of 2 bases from V and 4 bases from J, the junction contained 2 bases not matched to a gene. CDR3 nucleotides: TGTGCCAGCAGCTTTTCAGGGGGCACTGAAGCTTTCTTT. Encoded protein: CASSFSGGTEAFF.

The genes are TRBV10-3 and TRBJ2-5; D not resolved. Trimming pared 8 bases from V and 0 bases from J, leaving 7 bases between. This CDR3 is built from 12 residues. Germline V gene data show CDR1 as ENHRY and CDR2 as SYGVKD. The CDR3 coding sequence is TGTGCCATCGGGGAAGACCAAGAGACCCAGTACTTC. Its translation is CAIGEDQETQYF.

Of note for this clone: Being one base from a much bigger clone, this may be a read error. Other DNA sequences within the sample encode an identical CDR3. The CDR3 DNA follows: TGTGCCAGCAGCTTAGCGGGAGTGGAGACCCAGTACTTC. Residues: CASSLAGVETQYF. The genes are TRBV11-2 and TRBJ2-5, with D tentatively TRBD2 (6 bases). Germline CDR1 is SGHAT and CDR2 is FQNNGV. The CDR3 is 13 residues long. The germline V and J ends were trimmed by 1 base and 5 bases, with 8 bases remaining between them. The full variable domain, in which reference TRBV11-2 and TRBJ2-5 provide the parts outside the CDR3, is EAGVAQSPRYKIIEKRQSVAFWCNPISGHATLYWYQQILGQGPKLLIQFQNNGVVDDSQLPKDRFSAERLKGVDSTLKIQPAKLEDSAVYLCASSLAGVETQYFGPGTRLLVL.

This clone was recorded at least ten times. Other nucleotide sequences from this sample produce the same CDR3. J is TRBJ1-5 and V is TRBV7-2; 7 bases line up with TRBD1. The CDR3 length is 15 residues. Germline CDR1 is SGHTA and CDR2 is FQGNSA. With 0 bases clipped from V and 4 bases from J, the junction kept 3 bases outside the gene matches. CDR3 in DNA: TGTGCCAGCAGCTTAGCGACGACAGGGAATCAGCCCCAGCATTTT. This encodes CASSLATTGNQPQHF.

The V gene is TRBV6-1, the J gene TRBJ1-2; 7 bases match TRBD1. This CDR3 has 16 residues. The junction had 11 bases not matched to a gene; V was cut back by 4 bases and J by 3 bases. Germline V gene sequence: CDR1 MNHNS, CDR2 SASEGT. DNA of the CDR3: TGTGCCAGCAGTGGGGCGTGGCGCCAGGGGGACTATGGCTACACCTTC. Translation gives CASSGAWRQGDYGYTF.

This chain links TRBV2 with TRBJ2-5; 9 bases fit TRBD2. V dropped 3 bases and J dropped 5; count of bases not matched to a gene: 7. This CDR3 has 15 residues. Germline V gives CDR1 SNHLY, CDR2 FYNNEI. The CDR3 reads CASSDSSGIVETQYF. CDR3 in DNA: TGTGCCAGCAGTGACTCTAGCGGGATAGTTGAGACCCAGTACTTC.

The chain has TRBV7-9 and TRBJ2-5; 11 bases line up with TRBD2. TRBJ2-7 explains the end of the DNA better; the J call may be wrong. The CDR3 sequence is 15 residues long. Looked up from germline, CDR1 is SEHNR and CDR2 is FQNEAQ (reference sequence). The CDR3, as DNA: TGTGCCAGCAGCCCGTATAGCGGGAGGGCCGACGAGCAGTACTTC. As protein: CASSPYSGRADEQYF.

The chain employs TRBV7-2 and TRBJ2-2, with 14 bases matching TRBD2. Germline V gives CDR1 SGHTA, CDR2 FQGNSA. The CDR3 contains 17 residues. V shed 5 bases and J 5 bases; nucleotides not matched to a gene: 7. CDR3 in amino acids: CASSPRGLAGGTGELFF. CDR3 coding DNA: TGTGCCAGCAGCCCCCGCGGACTAGCGGGAGGTACCGGGGAGCTGTTTTTT.

This clone has only a few counts. CDR3 residues: CASSITFRDIQHF. Here the CDR3 DNA reads TGTGCCAGTAGTATTACATTTCGGGACATACAGCATTTT. J is TRBJ1-5 and V is TRBV19; D is perhaps TRBD1 (6 bases). The CDR3 extends over 13 amino acids. CDR1 and CDR2 (germline): LNHDA, SQIVND (reference sequence). V gave up 3 bases and J gave up 13 bases, with 16 bases separating them.